The rows below give T cell receptor beta chains drawn from one sample of a study of T cell responses to AZD1222 COVID-19 vaccine. TCRdb keeps only in-frame clones here, not all; method: immunoSEQ multiplex PCR. The top ten clones hold about 9.7% of a sample with 99,000 or so clones, 88% of them seen once. The sample in question was peripheral blood, obtained on day 0 of AZD1222 vaccination. These receptors all stem from an adult in good health. CDR3s include the opening cysteine and the closing phenylalanine or tryptophan. A D gene is named only where the DNA matches it firmly. Rows give clone size only sometimes, using once, few, many, or a class for an expanded clone.

TRBJ2-7	NA	TRBV6-1	NA	CASSEPGLNYEQYF	TGTGCCAGCAGTGAACCCGGACTTAACTACGAGCAGTACTTC
TRBJ2-7	NA	TRBV7-6	TRBD2	CASSSLLAGVNYEQYF	TGTGCCAGCAGCTCGTTACTAGCGGGAGTCAACTACGAGCAGTACTTC
TRBJ1-4	once	TRBV28	NA	CASSSGLQNEKLFF	TGTGCCAGCAGTTCGGGACTTCAAAATGAAAAACTGTTTTTT
TRBJ1-6	NA	TRBV5-1	TRBD1	CASSFGTGDPGYNSPLHF	TGCGCCAGCAGCTTCGGGACAGGGGACCCGGGGTATAATTCACCCCTCCACTTT
TRBJ2-3	NA	TRBV15	NA	CATSNYEGTDTQYF	TGTGCCACCAGCAACTATGAGGGGACAGATACGCAGTATTTT
TRBJ2-5	NA	TRBV5-1	NA	CASSLVPVQETQYF	TGCGCCAGCAGCTTGGTGCCAGTTCAAGAGACCCAGTACTTC
TRBJ2-3	NA	TRBV2	NA	CASSSLGVDTQYF	TGTGCCAGCAGTAGCCTCGGGGTTGATACGCAGTATTTT
TRBJ1-2	few	TRBV29-1	TRBD1	CSVDWTGPNYGYTF	TGCAGCGTTGATTGGACAGGGCCTAACTATGGCTACACCTTC
TRBJ1-5	NA	TRBV19	TRBD1	CASSIGQGGNQPQHF	TGTGCCAGTAGTATAGGACAGGGAGGCAATCAGCCCCAGCATTTT
TRBJ1-1	NA	TRBV28	TRBD1	CASSLPDRVTEAFF	TGTGCCAGCAGTTTACCGGACAGGGTGACTGAAGCTTTCTTT
TRBJ1-5	NA	TRBV24-1	NA	CATSARGGTAQHF	TGTGCCACCAGTGCCCGGGGGGGCACAGCCCAGCATTTT
TRBJ1-5	NA	TRBV24-1	NA	CATSGDTGTNQPQHF	TGTGCCACCAGTGGCGACACAGGGACCAATCAGCCCCAGCATTTT
TRBJ2-1	NA	TRBV19	NA	CASSIGGSHYNEQFF	TGTGCCAGTAGTATAGGTGGGAGTCACTACAATGAGCAGTTCTTC
TRBJ1-2	NA	TRBV2	NA	CASSQADYGYTF	TGTGCCAGCAGTCAAGCGGACTATGGCTACACCTTC
TRBJ2-3	NA	TRBV7-6	NA	CASSLADGRTDTQYF	TGTGCCAGCAGCTTAGCGGACGGACGCACAGATACGCAGTATTTT
TRBJ2-2	NA	TRBV9	TRBD1	CASSASTGAGGELFF	TGTGCCAGCAGCGCGTCAACAGGGGCCGGCGGGGAGCTGTTTTTT
TRBJ2-4	NA	TRBV5-1	TRBD2	CASSQLAGSLSGNIQYF	TGCGCCAGCAGCCAACTAGCGGGCTCCCTATCGGGAAACATTCAGTACTTC
TRBJ1-1	once	TRBV11-3	TRBD1	CASSLTGLNTEAFF	TGTGCCAGCAGCTTGACAGGGCTCAACACTGAAGCTTTCTTT
TRBJ1-1	NA	TRBV4-3	TRBD1	CASSPGQGLGGNTEAFF	TGCGCCAGCAGCCCTGGACAGGGTCTGGGTGGGAACACTGAAGCTTTCTTT
TRBJ1-1	NA	TRBV19	NA	CASSLWGILNTEAFF	TGTGCCAGTAGTCTATGGGGAATCTTGAACACTGAAGCTTTCTTT
TRBJ2-2	NA	TRBV6-1	NA	CASSEYPSRYTGELFF	TGTGCCAGCAGTGAATATCCTAGCCGATACACCGGGGAGCTGTTTTTT
TRBJ2-1	NA	TRBV10-3	TRBD2	CAMARGGRSYNEQFF	TGTGCCATGGCCCGGGGGGGGAGATCATACAATGAGCAGTTCTTC
TRBJ1-2	NA	TRBV29-1	NA	CSVDGDGYTF	TGCAGCGTTGACGGGGATGGCTACACCTTC
TRBJ2-7	NA	TRBV30	NA	CAWSTGQGTHYEQYF	TGTGCCTGGAGTACAGGCCAGGGAACCCACTACGAGCAGTACTTC
TRBJ2-3	NA	TRBV7-8	NA	CASAVFTDTQYF	TGTGCCAGCGCGGTGTTCACAGATACGCAGTATTTT
TRBJ2-2	NA	TRBV7-9	NA	CASSGTGELFF	TGTGCCAGCAGCGGGACCGGGGAGCTGTTTTTT
TRBJ2-1	NA	TRBV5-1	NA	CASSLGLALSSYNEQFF	TGCGCCAGCAGCTTGGGGCTAGCGTTGAGCTCCTACAATGAGCAGTTCTTC
TRBJ2-6	NA	TRBV18	NA	CASSPGSAGANVLTF	TGTGCCAGCTCACCAGGTAGCGCTGGGGCCAACGTCCTGACTTTC
TRBJ1-1	NA	TRBV4-3	NA	CASSQEGQTEAFF	TGCGCCAGCAGCCAAGAGGGGCAGACTGAAGCTTTCTTT
TRBJ2-1	NA	TRBV15	TRBD2	CATSSLTLARKAEQFF	TGTGCCACCAGCAGCCTCACACTAGCGAGAAAGGCTGAGCAGTTCTTC
TRBJ2-1	NA	TRBV4-3	TRBD1	CASSQDEGDSSYNEQFF	TGCGCCAGCAGCCAAGATGAGGGGGACAGCAGCTACAATGAGCAGTTCTTC
TRBJ1-6	NA	TRBV6-5	NA	CASRRGNSPLHF	TGTGCCAGCAGGAGGGGCAATTCACCCCTCCACTTT
TRBJ1-1	NA	TRBV5-4	NA	CASSTLTGFITEAFF	TGTGCCAGCAGCACCTTGACAGGATTTATCACTGAAGCTTTCTTT
TRBJ1-5	NA	TRBV28	NA	CASSGSHQPQHF	TGTGCCAGCAGTGGGTCTCATCAGCCCCAGCATTTT
TRBJ2-4	NA	TRBV28	TRBD2	CASSLSAGEGSIQYF	TGTGCCAGCAGTTTGAGCGCGGGAGAGGGAAGCATTCAGTACTTC
TRBJ2-2	NA	TRBV25-1	TRBD2	CASSARLASTGELFF	TGTGCCAGCAGTGCAAGACTAGCCAGCACCGGGGAGCTGTTTTTT
TRBJ1-6	once	TRBV30	NA	CAWSIKGSNSPLHF	TGTGCCTGGAGTATCAAGGGCTCGAATTCACCCCTCCACTTT
TRBJ2-3	NA	TRBV29-1	NA	CSVERAGSTDTQYF	TGCAGCGTTGAACGGGCCGGTAGCACAGATACGCAGTATTTT
TRBJ1-1	NA	TRBV10-3	TRBD1	CAISGGQGNTEAFF	TGTGCCATCAGTGGCGGACAGGGGAACACTGAAGCTTTCTTT
TRBJ2-2	NA	TRBV15	NA	CATSREGHPNTGELFF	TGTGCCACCAGCAGAGAGGGACACCCGAACACCGGGGAGCTGTTTTTT
TRBJ2-1	NA	TRBV7-9	TRBD2	CASSLPPRLAGRYNEQFF	TGTGCCAGCAGCTTACCCCCCAGGCTAGCGGGGCGGTACAATGAGCAGTTCTTC
TRBJ2-5	NA	TRBV28	TRBD1	CASRGQFRRQETQYF	TGTGCCAGCAGGGGACAGTTCAGGCGCCAAGAGACCCAGTACTTC
TRBJ1-3	NA	TRBV6-5	NA	CASSYSGGDTIYF	TGTGCCAGCAGTTACTCGGGGGGGGACACCATATATTTT
TRBJ1-6	NA	TRBV4-2	NA	CASSQDYGQNSPLHF	TGTGCCAGCAGCCAAGATTACGGTCAGAATTCACCCCTCCACTTT
TRBJ2-7	NA	TRBV6-5	NA	CASSYSLGGRSYEQYF	TGTGCCAGCAGTTACTCCTTGGGGGGGCGTTCCTACGAGCAGTACTTC
TRBJ2-7	NA	TRBV7-2	NA	CASSLDEARGYEQYF	TGTGCCAGCAGCTTAGACGAGGCCCGCGGCTACGAGCAGTACTTC
TRBJ1-3	NA	TRBV4-2	TRBD1	CASSQGVRGPGNTIYF	TGTGCCAGCAGCCAAGGGGTCAGGGGGCCTGGAAACACCATATATTTT
TRBJ2-7	NA	TRBV27	NA	CASRRHEGNEQYF	TGTGCCAGCAGACGACACGAGGGTAACGAGCAGTACTTC
TRBJ2-7	NA	TRBV5-1	NA	CASSLGGSSLTGYSYEQYF	TGCGCCAGCAGCTTGGGGGGGTCTTCCCTAACGGGTTACTCCTACGAGCAGTACTTC
TRBJ1-1	NA	TRBV2	TRBD1	CASRAQGAEAFF	TGTGCCAGCAGGGCACAGGGGGCTGAAGCTTTCTTT
TRBJ2-2	NA	TRBV24-1	NA	CATSASPNTGELFF	TGTGCCACCAGTGCCAGCCCCAACACCGGGGAGCTGTTTTTT
TRBJ1-2	NA	TRBV2	NA	CASRPGRSYGYTF	TGTGCCAGCAGGCCCGGACGGTCCTATGGCTACACCTTC
TRBJ2-1	NA	TRBV5-1	NA	CASRLEGTRTYNEQFF	TGCGCCAGCAGGCTGGAGGGGACCCGGACTTACAATGAGCAGTTCTTC
TRBJ2-6	NA	TRBV7-8	TRBD1	CASTRTGGSGSGANVLTF	TGTGCCAGCACCCGGACAGGGGGGTCCGGCTCTGGGGCCAACGTCCTGACTTTC
TRBJ1-5	NA	TRBV6-6	NA	CASNQRGGGNQPQHF	TGTGCCAGCAACCAAAGAGGGGGAGGAAATCAGCCCCAGCATTTT
TRBJ1-1	NA	TRBV28	NA	CATNQGAKAFF	TGTGCCACCAACCAGGGAGCTAAAGCTTTCTTT
TRBJ2-7	NA	TRBV11-2	NA	CASSRESVYEQYF	TGTGCCAGCAGCCGCGAGTCGGTCTACGAGCAGTACTTC
TRBJ2-3	NA	TRBV6-5	NA	CATSTPNTDTQYF	TGTGCCACCTCCACCCCTAACACAGATACGCAGTATTTT
TRBJ1-5	NA	TRBV2	TRBD1	CASSRGQGGRQPQHF	TGTGCCAGCAGTAGGGGACAGGGTGGGAGACAGCCCCAGCATTTT